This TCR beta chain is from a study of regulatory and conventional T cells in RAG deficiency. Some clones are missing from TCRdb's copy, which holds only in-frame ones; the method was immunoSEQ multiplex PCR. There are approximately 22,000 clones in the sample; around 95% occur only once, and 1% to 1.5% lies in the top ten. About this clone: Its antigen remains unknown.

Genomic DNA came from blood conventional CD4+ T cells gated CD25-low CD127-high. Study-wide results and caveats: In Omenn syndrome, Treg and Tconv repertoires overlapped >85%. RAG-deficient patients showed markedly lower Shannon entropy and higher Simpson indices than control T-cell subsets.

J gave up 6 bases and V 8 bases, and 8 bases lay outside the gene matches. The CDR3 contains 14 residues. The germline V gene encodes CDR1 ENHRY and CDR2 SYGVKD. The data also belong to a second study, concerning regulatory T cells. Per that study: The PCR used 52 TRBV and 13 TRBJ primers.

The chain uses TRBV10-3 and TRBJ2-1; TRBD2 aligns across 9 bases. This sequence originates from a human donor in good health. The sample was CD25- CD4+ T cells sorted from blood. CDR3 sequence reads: CAIRGGGGFNEQFF. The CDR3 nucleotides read TGTGCCATCCGGGGCGGGGGGGGTTTCAATGAGCAGTTCTTC.